The rows below give T cell receptor beta chains drawn from one sample of a study of T cell responses to AZD1222 COVID-19 vaccine. The protocol was immunoSEQ multiplex PCR, while the TCRdb copy is restricted to in-frame clones and leaves out a portion. This sample has 83,000 or so clones; around 89% occur once, and the top ten carry approximately 4.5%. The sample consisted of peripheral blood, taken on day 0 of MenACWY control vaccination. These receptors originate from an adult in good health. The CDR3 runs from the conserved cysteine through the conserved F or W. The D gene is left open where the match is weak. Clone size, where shown, is once, few, many, or a class for clones that have expanded.

>TRBJ1-1|.|once|TRBV5-6
CASSFRLAEAFF
TGTGCCAGCAGCTTTCGTCTGGCTGAAGCTTTCTTT
>TRBJ2-5|.|.|TRBV6-5
CASSYIAETQYF
TGTGCCAGCAGTTACATTGCGGAGACCCAGTACTTC
>TRBJ1-2|.|.|TRBV29-1
CISREGSGYTF
TGCATCAGCCGGGAGGGAAGTGGCTACACCTTC
>TRBJ2-7|TRBD1|.|TRBV5-1
CASSLLQGGEQYF
TGCGCCAGCAGCTTGCTACAGGGGGGAGAGCAGTACTTC
>TRBJ1-3|.|.|TRBV18
CASSPGYSSGNTIYF
TGTGCCAGCTCACCAGGTTACAGCTCTGGAAACACCATATATTTT
>TRBJ2-7|.|.|TRBV5-1
CASSFNYEQYF
TGCGCCAGCAGCTTCAACTACGAGCAGTACTTC
>TRBJ2-3|.|.|TRBV6-2/TRBV6-3
CASSYRVASSTDTQYF
TGTGCCAGCAGTTACCGAGTAGCTTCTAGCACAGATACGCAGTATTTT
>TRBJ2-5|.|.|TRBV6-5
CATSFAEETQYF
TGTGCTACGAGTTTTGCAGAAGAGACCCAGTACTTC
>TRBJ1-5|.|.|TRBV6-2/TRBV6-3
CASSSDLPYGEGNQPQHF
TGTGCCAGCAGTTCGGACCTTCCTTATGGTGAGGGCAATCAGCCCCAGCATTTT
>TRBJ2-2|.|.|TRBV7-7
CASSSLQGNTGELFF
TGTGCCAGCAGCTCGCTACAGGGGAACACCGGGGAGCTGTTTTTT
>TRBJ1-2|.|.|TRBV28
CASSILSDSDVSGGYTF
TGTGCCAGCAGTATTTTGTCGGACAGCGATGTCTCGGGGGGCTACACCTTC
>TRBJ1-1|TRBD1|.|TRBV28
CASSLGDRGEAFF
TGTGCCAGCAGTTTAGGGGACAGGGGTGAAGCTTTCTTT